The entry below gives a single TCR beta chain sequence along with its context. The antigen remains undetermined. Trimming pared 6 bases from V and 4 bases from J, leaving 16 bases between. This CDR3 has 15 amino acids. Germline CDR1 MGHRA, CDR2 YSYEKL. TCR beta VDJ and CDR3 profiles were obtained from a genomic DNA template. One entry per CDR3 protein, called by TCRdb with MiXCR from the reads. This repertoire shows 160,000 or so distinct CDR3 sequences, 40% to 50% found once; its top ten account for 25% to 40%. Whoever was chosen for sequencing had shown CD8+CD57+ cell expansion by flow cytometry. The entry originates in a study of CD8+CD57+ T cells in acquired aplastic anemia. Study information: Sorted CD4+ and CD8+ cell DNA averaged 3.2 ug. Overall study findings and caveats: Patients and controls were found to share about 31 CD8+ CDR3 sequences.

The sequence derives from a human donor with aplastic anemia. Sequenced: sorted CD4+, CD8+, or CD8+CD57+ T cells (not recorded which) from PBMCs. The rearrangement uses TRBV4-1 and TRBJ1-3; D is ambiguous. Written as DNA, the CDR3 is TGCGCCAGCAGTCAACTAGCCTATGGGGGAAACACCATATATTTT. Translating gives CASSQLAYGGNTIYF.